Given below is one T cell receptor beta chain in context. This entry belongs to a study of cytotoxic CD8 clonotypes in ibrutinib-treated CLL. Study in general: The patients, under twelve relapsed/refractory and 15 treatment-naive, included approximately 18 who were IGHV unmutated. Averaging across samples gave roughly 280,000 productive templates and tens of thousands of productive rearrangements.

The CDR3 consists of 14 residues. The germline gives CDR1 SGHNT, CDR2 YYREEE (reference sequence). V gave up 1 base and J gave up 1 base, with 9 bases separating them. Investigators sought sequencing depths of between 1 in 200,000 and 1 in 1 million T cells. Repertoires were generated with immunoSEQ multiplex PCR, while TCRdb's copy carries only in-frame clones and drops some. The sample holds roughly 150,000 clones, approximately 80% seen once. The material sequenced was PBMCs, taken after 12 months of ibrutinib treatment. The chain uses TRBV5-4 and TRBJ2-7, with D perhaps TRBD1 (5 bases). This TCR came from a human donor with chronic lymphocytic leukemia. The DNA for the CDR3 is TGTGCCAGCAGCTTGAAGCCAGGGTCCTACGAGCAGTACTTC. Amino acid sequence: CASSLKPGSYEQYF.